This T cell receptor beta chain was recorded in a study of shared clonotypes between healthy human individuals. Study-wide findings and caveats: Estimated clonotype richness was generally higher in naive than memory subsets.

The V segment lost 8 bases and the J segment 3 bases; nucleotides outside the gene matches: 10. CDR1 is MNHNS and CDR2 is SASEGT in the germline V gene. The CDR3 extends over 15 amino acids. At deep level, the assay was performed. Clones were read by immunoSEQ multiplex PCR, and TCRdb kept only the in-frame ones, dropping some. The sample gives over a million clones, about 98% of which show up once; about 0.45% is in the top ten. With regard to this clone: Its specificity is unknown.

This clonotype was obtained from a man aged 25 to 40 in good health. This sequence joins TRBV6-1 and TRBJ2-7; TRBD1 aligns across 10 bases. Sequencing used naive CD4+ T cells sorted from blood. Documented subset: CD45RA+ positively selected. In DNA form, the CDR3 reads TGTGCCAGCCGCAGCCGGGACAGGGGCATCTACGAGCAGTACTTC. This codes for CASRSRDRGIYEQYF.